One sample yielded the 20 T cell receptor beta chains listed below, sequenced in a study of Ad26.COV2.S vaccination and SARS-CoV-2 variants. Treatment here: 19 received Ad26.COV2.S at low or high dose, single or two shots; roughly 5 received placebo; per-sample allocation not given. Collection of the samples took place on day 63 after the first injection of vaccine or placebo. The method was immunoSEQ multiplex PCR; TCRdb's version includes in-frame clones alone and lacks a portion of them. The table has around 340,000 clones, 88% seen once; the top ten hold 5.5% to 7%. The sample in question was peripheral blood, obtained in a trial of Ad26.COV2.S vaccine versus placebo. These receptors all stem from a person between 18 and 65 years old who received the Ad26.COV2.S COVID-19 vaccine or a placebo.

The chain joins TRBV14 to TRBJ2-6; no clear D. V lost 4 bases to trimming and J lost 4 bases, with 8 bases between them. Germline loops: CDR1 SGHDN, CDR2 FVKESK. The CDR3 loop spans 14 amino acids. CDR3 DNA sequence: TGTGCCAGCAGCCCATCGGAAGGGGCCAACGTCCTGACTTTC. Translation gives CASSPSEGANVLTF.

The CDR3 loop is CASSQVQGVSYEQYF. The CDR3, as DNA: TGTGCCAGCAGCCAAGTCCAGGGGGTCTCCTACGAGCAGTACTTC. The gene calls are TRBV14 and TRBJ2-7, with 7 bases aligning to TRBD1. J was trimmed by 0 bases and V by 1 base; bases with no gene match: 3. Germline-derived CDR1 and CDR2 are SGHDN and FVKESK. CDR3 size: 15 residues. Combining the CDR3 with reference TRBV14 and TRBJ2-7 gives the whole variable domain EAGVTQFPSHSVIEKGQTVTLRCDPISGHDNLYWYRRVMGKEIKFLLHFVKESKQDESGMPNNRFLAERTGGTYSTLKVQPAELEDSGVYFCASSQVQGVSYEQYFGPGTRLTVT.

The chain has TRBV7-2 and TRBJ1-5; D unclear. Trimming took off 1 base at V and 2 bases at J, with 9 bases between the two ends. In germline, CDR1 is SGHTA, CDR2 FQGNSA. The CDR3 extends over 15 amino acids. CDR3 residues: CASSLEVGGNQPQHF. Here the CDR3 DNA reads TGTGCCAGCAGCTTAGAGGTTGGAGGCAATCAGCCCCAGCATTTT.

This chain connects TRBV6-5 to TRBJ2-2; tentative D call: TRBD1 (6 bases). The germline gives CDR1 MNHEY, CDR2 SVGAGI. This CDR3 has 15 residues. The V end lost 7 bases, the J end lost 0 bases, and 12 bases lay between the germline ends. In DNA, the CDR3 is TGTGCCAGCACTGCCGACAGGTCGAACACCGGGGAGCTGTTTTTT. The encoded protein is CASTADRSNTGELFF.

The CDR3, as DNA: TGCAGCGTCAACAGGGGTCGTGAGCAGTTCTTC. Protein sequence: CSVNRGREQFF. The J gene is TRBJ2-1, the V gene TRBV29-1; 7 bases line up with TRBD1. Germline values: CDR1 SQVTM, CDR2 ANQGSEA. V was clipped by 6 bases and J by 9 bases; unmatched bases: 5. There are 11 residues in the CDR3.

This chain links TRBV27 with TRBJ1-1; 8 bases agree with TRBD1. The CDR3 sequence is 14 residues long. V lost 4 bases and J lost 11; bases outside the gene matches: 12. Germline V CDR1 and CDR2: MNHEY, SMNVEV (reference sequence). The CDR3 is CASSSRGQGGEAFF. The CDR3, as DNA: TGTGCCAGCAGTTCCCGAGGACAGGGCGGTGAGGCTTTCTTT.

The chain couples TRBV3-1 (or the pseudogene TRBV3-2) to TRBJ2-1; 11 bases agree with TRBD2. The CDR3 totals 18 residues. CDR1 LGHDT and CDR2 YNNKEL come from the germline V gene (reference sequence). The V and J ends lost 0 bases and 1 base, in that order; junction bases with no gene match: 5. The CDR3 sequence is CASSQEGTSGQSYNEQFF. The CDR3 region has the DNA TGTGCCAGCAGCCAAGAGGGGACTAGCGGACAATCCTACAATGAGCAGTTCTTC.

CDR3 DNA: TGTGCCGGCCCCCAGTCCGGGACAGGCGAATATGGCTACACCTTC. This gives the protein CAGPQSGTGEYGYTF. The chain couples TRBV30 to TRBJ1-2; 8 nucleotides agree with TRBD1. CDR3 size: 15 residues. CDR1 GTSNPN and CDR2 SVGIG come from the germline V gene (reference sequence). After removal of 8 bases from V and 5 bases from J, the junction contained 16 bases not matched to a gene.

CDR3 in DNA: TGTGCCACCAGCAGAGTTGGGCAGGAGGTTAGTGAGCAGTTCTTC. It yields the protein CATSRVGQEVSEQFF. The chain has TRBV15 and TRBJ2-1; D might be TRBD2 (5 bases). Trimming took off 1 base at V and 9 bases at J, with 16 bases between the two ends. This CDR3 is 15 amino acids long. Germline V gives CDR1 LNHNV, CDR2 YYDKDF (reference sequence).

This clone was observed a single time. The V call is TRBV6-5, the J call TRBJ2-2; D remains ambiguous. From germline, CDR1 is MNHEY and CDR2 SVGAGI. V was trimmed by 7 bases and J by 1 base, leaving 7 bases between them. CDR3 length: 13 amino acids. The CDR3 is CASKGKNTGELFF. CDR3 nucleotide sequence: TGTGCCAGCAAGGGAAAGAACACCGGGGAGCTGTTTTTT.

This clone was detected once. The chain joins TRBV9 to TRBJ1-1; no clear D. The CDR3 contains 15 residues. CDR1 is SGDLS, CDR2 YYNGEE, per germline. Trimming removed 0 bases from V and 6 bases from J, with 15 bases in between. The chain's CDR3 is CASSVVVGHGAEAFF. The CDR3 DNA reads as TGTGCCAGCAGCGTAGTAGTCGGTCATGGGGCTGAAGCTTTCTTT.

The V call is TRBV18, the J call TRBJ1-1; no definite D call. The CDR3 has 13 amino acids. Germline V gene lookup returns CDR1 KGHSH and CDR2 LQKENI. V lost 2 bases to trimming and J lost 4 bases, with 8 bases between them. As DNA, the CDR3 is TGTGCCAGCTCACCAAAGTTTGGCACTGAAGCTTTCTTT. It specifies CASSPKFGTEAFF.

This clone was picked up a small number of times. This chain uses TRBV28 with TRBJ2-7, with a tentative D call TRBD2 (7 bases). CDR1 and CDR2 (germline): MDHEN, SYDVKM. V dropped 5 bases and J dropped 6 bases, with 20 bases sitting between them. This CDR3 region has 15 residues. This CDR3 is CASSAPRGGVFEQYF. The CDR3 DNA sequence: TGTGCCAGCAGTGCACCTCGAGGGGGGGTGTTCGAGCAGTACTTC.

The rearrangement joins TRBV5-1 to TRBJ2-2; D is perhaps TRBD2 (6 bases). The CDR3 covers 15 residues. The V and J ends lost 4 bases and 4 bases respectively, with 14 bases between them. The germline V gene encodes CDR1 SGHRS and CDR2 YFSETQ. CDR3 amino acids: CASSPRQGGTGELFF. The DNA for the CDR3 is TGCGCCAGCAGCCCGCGCCAGGGAGGCACCGGGGAGCTGTTTTTT.

The chain uses TRBV7-2 and TRBJ2-3; a possible D gene is TRBD1 (5 bases). V dropped 5 bases and J dropped 4 bases, with 10 bases sitting between them. Germline CDR1 and CDR2: SGHTA and FQGNSA. This CDR3 is 13 amino acids long. The CDR3 bases are TGTGCCAGCAGCAAGCAAGGGGCAGATACGCAGTATTTT. This codes for CASSKQGADTQYF.

This clone was detected once. V usage is TRBV10-2 and J usage is TRBJ2-5, with unresolved D. The germline V gene has CDR1 WSHSY and CDR2 SAAADI. The V and J ends lost 8 bases and 3 bases respectively, with 7 bases between them. The CDR3 runs to 11 residues. CDR3 sequence: CASLFEETQYF. The CDR3 DNA sequence: TGCGCCAGCCTCTTTGAAGAGACCCAGTACTTC.

V and J are TRBV7-3 and TRBJ2-5; D unresolved. V was trimmed by 1 base and J by 5 bases, leaving 8 bases between them. Per the germline V gene, CDR1 is SGHTA and CDR2 is FQGTGA. There are 13 residues in the CDR3. As DNA, the CDR3 is TGTGCCAGCAGCTTAAACGTGAAGGAGACCCAGTACTTC. As protein: CASSLNVKETQYF. The whole variable domain, filled in from reference TRBV7-3 and TRBJ2-5, reads GAGVSQTPSNKVTEKGKYVELRCDPISGHTALYWYRQSLGQGPEFLIYFQGTGAADDSGLPNDRFFAVRPEGSVSTLKIQRTERGDSAVYLCASSLNVKETQYFGPGTRLLVL.

The V call is TRBV4-3, the J call TRBJ1-6; D unresolved. CDR1 is LGHNA and CDR2 is YSLEER in the germline V gene. Deletions cut 4 bases from V and 2 bases from J, with 12 bases between. The CDR3 consists of 16 residues. CDR3 in amino acids: CASSRDIYTYNSPLHF. The CDR3 coding sequence is TGCGCCAGCAGCCGTGACATTTACACCTATAATTCACCCCTCCACTTT.

The chain links TRBV11-3 to TRBJ1-1; 8 bases line up with TRBD1. Trimming at V came to 1 base and at J to 3 bases, leaving 7 bases not matched to a gene. Germline V gene lookup returns CDR1 SGHNT and CDR2 YENEEA. CDR3 length: 16 residues. CDR3 loop: CASSLGQGARDTEAFF. CDR3 bases: TGTGCCAGCAGCTTAGGGCAGGGGGCCCGGGACACTGAAGCTTTCTTT.

This rearrangement joins TRBV5-5 to TRBJ1-3; D call uncertain. V lost 1 base to trimming and J lost 0 bases, with 8 bases between them. Germline-derived CDR1 and CDR2 are SGHKS and YYEKEE (reference sequence). CDR3 length equals 15 residues. The CDR3 reads CASSLSRGSGNTIYF. The CDR3 DNA follows: TGTGCCAGCAGCTTGAGCCGGGGCTCTGGAAACACCATATATTTT.